These 10 T cell receptor beta chains originate from one sample sequenced in a study of T cell responses to AZD1222 COVID-19 vaccine. The protocol was immunoSEQ multiplex PCR, while the TCRdb copy is restricted to in-frame clones and leaves out a portion. The sample records around 64,000 clones, under 90% being singletons. This sample comprised peripheral blood, obtained 28 days after the second AZD1222 dose. The receptors originated from an adult who received the AZD1222 COVID-19 vaccine.

The chain uses TRBV5-1 and TRBJ1-6; a weak D match, TRBD1 (5 bases). Germline CDR1 SGHRS, CDR2 YFSETQ. Trimming took off 1 base at V and 7 bases at J, with 18 bases between the two ends. The CDR3 loop spans 17 amino acids. CDR3 sequence reads: CASSLRTTGLRNSPLHF. CDR3 nucleotide sequence: TGCGCCAGCAGCTTGAGAACTACAGGTCTTCGGAATTCACCCCTCCACTTT.

J is TRBJ2-3 and V is TRBV6-1; the D is unclear. The CDR3 has 17 residues. V lost 0 bases and J 4 bases, leaving 17 bases between the germline ends. Germline-derived CDR1 and CDR2 are MNHNS and SASEGT. Here the CDR3 DNA reads TGTGCCAGCAGTGAAGCGCCCCAGATTGGAGTAGCAGATACGCAGTATTTT. It is translated as CASSEAPQIGVADTQYF.

The gene calls are TRBV7-2 and TRBJ2-1; no clear D. This CDR3 is 14 amino acids long. From germline, CDR1 is SGHTA and CDR2 FQGNSA. Trimming shortened V by 5 bases and J by 2 bases, and 10 bases separated the two germline ends. This CDR3 reads CASSPSVTYNEQFF. The CDR3, as DNA: TGTGCCAGCAGCCCGTCGGTTACCTACAATGAGCAGTTCTTC.

This clone was detected only once. This chain uses TRBV4-1 with TRBJ1-2; perhaps TRBD1 as D (5 bases). CDR1 and CDR2 from the germline V gene are MGHRA and YSYEKL. Trimming left V 2 bases short and J 3 bases short, with 13 bases between. This CDR3 has 15 amino acids. Here the CDR3 DNA reads TGCGCCAGCAGCCAACAGCGTCGGGGGGACTATGGCTACACCTTC. This encodes CASSQQRRGDYGYTF.

V is TRBV6-2 or TRBV6-3 and J is TRBJ1-2; no clear D. Trimming took off 5 bases at V and 8 bases at J, with 15 bases between the two ends. The CDR3 loop spans 13 amino acids. CDR1 and CDR2 (germline): MNHEY, SVGEGT. CDR3 DNA: TGTGCCAGCAGTCTCGGCAGTAGATGGGGCTACACCTTC. This sequence encodes CASSLGSRWGYTF.

The chain is built from TRBV2 and TRBJ2-6; D is possibly TRBD2 (6 bases). V was trimmed by 6 bases and J by 4 bases, leaving 10 bases between them. Germline CDR1 is SNHLY and CDR2 is FYNNEI. The CDR3 length is 14 residues. The CDR3 is CASSTGGGANVLTF. CDR3 nucleotide sequence: TGTGCCAGCAGCACTGGAGGGGGGGCCAACGTCCTGACTTTC.

The V call is TRBV7-9, the J call TRBJ1-1; a weak D match, TRBD1 (6 bases). The CDR3 is made up of 11 amino acids. Trimming stripped 5 bases from V and 7 bases from J, with 8 bases between. CDR1 and CDR2 (germline): SEHNR, FQNEAQ (reference sequence). The CDR3 spells CASSIQGEAFF. CDR3 DNA: TGTGCCAGCAGCATACAGGGTGAAGCTTTCTTT. The complete variable domain, with remaining parts taken from reference TRBV7-9 and TRBJ1-1, reads DTGVSQNPRHKITKRGQNVTFRCDPISEHNRLYWYRQTLGQGPEFLTYFQNEAQLEKSRLLSDRFSAERPKGSFSTLEIQRTEQGDSAMYLCASSIQGEAFFGQGTRLTVV.

This clone occurred a few times. The chain links TRBV7-8 to TRBJ1-3; TRBD1 agrees at 9 bases. The CDR3 is 15 amino acids. The V and J ends lost 6 bases and 2 bases, in that order; junction bases with no gene match: 5. Looked up from germline, CDR1 is SGHVS and CDR2 is FQNEAQ. The CDR3 DNA follows: TGTGCCAGCAGACCCAACAGGGGGCCTGGAAACACCATATATTTT. Its translation is CASRPNRGPGNTIYF. The whole variable domain, filled in from reference TRBV7-8 and TRBJ1-3, reads GAGVSQSPRYKVAKRGQDVALRCDPISGHVSLFWYQQALGQGPEFLTYFQNEAQLDKSGLPSDRFFAERPEGSVSTLKIQRTQQEDSAVYLCASRPNRGPGNTIYFGEGSWLTVV.

The chain combines TRBV19 with TRBJ2-2; a possible D gene is TRBD2 (6 bases). Germline-derived CDR1 and CDR2 are LNHDA and SQIVND (reference sequence). This CDR3 comprises 13 residues. Trimming pared 3 bases from V and 4 bases from J, leaving 6 bases between. The DNA of the CDR3 is TGTGCCAGTAGTATGGGGGGCACCGGGGAGCTGTTTTTT. The encoded protein is CASSMGGTGELFF.

The chain uses TRBV18 and TRBJ2-2; D is unresolved. The CDR3 totals 13 residues. Looked up from germline, CDR1 is KGHSH and CDR2 is LQKENI. Trimming removed 4 bases at V and 7 bases at J, with 10 bases between. CDR3 bases: TGTGCCAGCTCACAAAGGTTGAACGGGGAGCTGTTTTTT. It encodes CASSQRLNGELFF.